This T cell receptor (beta chain) came from a study of blood T cell repertoires in COVID-19. Across the whole study: COVID-19 samples from acute and convalescent phases originated in the United States, Italy and Spain. Sources were T cells, B-cell-depleted T cells, or PBMCs; the material itself was cDNA or gDNA.

In the authors' workflow: The authors estimated nucleated cell counts from reference gene primer amplification. Produced via immunoSEQ multiplex PCR; TCRdb's table is partial and in-frame only. V and J calls and clone size are as listed in that table; D and trimming were resolved from the DNA. The sample records some 190,000 clones, around nine tenths being singletons. This receptor was obtained from a human donor in a cohort sampled during active COVID-19. Sequencing used peripheral blood.

CDR3: CAWSGIQGITQPQHF. For the CDR3, the DNA is TGTGCCTGGAGTGGTATACAGGGAATCACTCAGCCCCAGCATTTT. V gene TRBV30 combines with J gene TRBJ1-5; a possible D gene is TRBD1 (6 bases). The CDR3 extends over 15 amino acids. V was pared by 1 base and J by 6 bases, with 16 bases between. Per the germline V gene, CDR1 is GTSNPN and CDR2 is SVGIG (reference sequence).